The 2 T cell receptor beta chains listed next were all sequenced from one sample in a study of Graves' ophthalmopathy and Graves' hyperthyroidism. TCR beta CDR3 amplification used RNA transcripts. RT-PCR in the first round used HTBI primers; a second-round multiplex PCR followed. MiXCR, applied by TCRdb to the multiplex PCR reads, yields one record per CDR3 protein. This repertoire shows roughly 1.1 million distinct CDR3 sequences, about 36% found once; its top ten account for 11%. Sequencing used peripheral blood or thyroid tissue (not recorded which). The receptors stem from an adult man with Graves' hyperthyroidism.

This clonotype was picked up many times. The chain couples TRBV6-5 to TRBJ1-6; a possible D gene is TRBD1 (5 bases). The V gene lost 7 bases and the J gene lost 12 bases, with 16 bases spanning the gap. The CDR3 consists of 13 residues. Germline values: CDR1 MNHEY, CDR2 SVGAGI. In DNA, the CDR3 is TGTGCCAGCACTCCAGGGAAGTCCGGACCCCTCCACTTT. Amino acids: CASTPGKSGPLHF.

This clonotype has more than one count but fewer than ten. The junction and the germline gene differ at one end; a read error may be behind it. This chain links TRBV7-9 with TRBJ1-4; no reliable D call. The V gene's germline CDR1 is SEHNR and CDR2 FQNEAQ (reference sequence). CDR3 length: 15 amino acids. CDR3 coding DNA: TGCGCCAGCGGCCTTTATGTAGCCTCGCGGGAAAAACTGTTTTTT. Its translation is CASGLYVASREKLFF.